Each of the 8 T cell receptor beta chains below was sequenced from the same sample in a study of control samples from healthy donors and cancer patients. Sequencing was performed with immunoSEQ multiplex PCR; in TCRdb, only in-frame clones are kept and a portion is missing. The sample has about 60,000 clones, 88% seen once; the top ten hold less than 4%. Material: blood. The receptors come from a man aged 50 or older in good health.

The CDR3 region has the DNA TGCGCCAGCAGTCAGCGAGGGGGACAGGGCATTTACGAGCAGTACTTC. Its protein product is CASSQRGGQGIYEQYF. The J gene is TRBJ2-7, the V gene TRBV5-1; 9 bases match TRBD1. CDR1 and CDR2 from the germline V gene are SGHRS and YFSETQ. The CDR3 totals 16 residues. Trimming cost V 5 bases and J 4 bases; bases outside gene matches: 13.

The chain has TRBV27 and TRBJ2-5, with D perhaps TRBD2 (6 bases). Germline lookup yields CDR1 MNHEY and CDR2 SMNVEV (reference sequence). The CDR3 covers 16 residues. V lost 6 bases and J 4 bases, leaving 21 bases between the germline ends. CDR3 sequence: CASRSGYGSTGETQYF. The CDR3 DNA reads TGTGCCAGCAGATCGGGGTACGGGAGTACGGGAGAGACCCAGTACTTC.

The V call is TRBV12-3 or TRBV12-4, the J call TRBJ1-3; D unclear. Trimming removed 5 bases from V and 4 bases from J, with 9 bases in between. The CDR3 length is 13 residues. DNA for the CDR3: TGTGCCAGCAGTCCGGGCTGGGGAAACACCATATATTTT. Its translation: CASSPGWGNTIYF.

The chain recombines TRBV6-6 with TRBJ1-4; a weak D match, TRBD1 (6 bases). Germline CDR1 is MNHNY and CDR2 is SVGAGI (reference sequence). The CDR3 runs 16 residues. Trimming took 6 bases from V and 4 from J, leaving 18 bases between them. The CDR3 DNA sequence: TGTGCCAGCAGGAACTTAGGACAGAGGATTAATGAAAAACTGTTTTTT. Translation: CASRNLGQRINEKLFF.

The chain uses TRBV6-7 and TRBJ1-5; D is perhaps TRBD1 (5 bases). TRBV6-7 is sorted into the ORF group, with uncertain function. The CDR3 is 17 amino acids. V shed 6 bases and J shed 4 bases, with 22 bases lying between them. CDR3 sequence: CASRALGIWGSNQPQHF. The CDR3 bases are TGTGCCAGCAGAGCCCTCGGGATTTGGGGGTCTAATCAGCCCCAGCATTTT.

Only a few counts were recorded for this clone. The CDR3 here is CASSGQDPGNSPLHF. In DNA, the CDR3 is TGTGCCAGCAGTGGGCAGGATCCGGGTAATTCACCCCTCCACTTT. This rearrangement joins TRBV2 to TRBJ1-6, with D unresolved. V lost 4 bases and J lost 6, with 13 bases in between. There are 15 residues in the CDR3. Germline values: CDR1 SNHLY, CDR2 FYNNEI.

J is TRBJ2-2 and V is TRBV12-1; TRBD2 was called by the table and not checked on the DNA. TRBV12-1 is an annotated pseudogene. This CDR3 is 18 amino acids long. For the CDR3, the DNA is TGTGCCAGCAGCTTTCGGGGACTAGCGGGAGGGAACACCGGGGAGCTGTTTTTT. Translation: CASSFRGLAGGNTGELFF.

This clone has a handful of counts. The rearrangement joins TRBV11-3 to TRBJ2-5; D uncertain. CDR3 size: 12 residues. V lost 0 bases and J lost 7, with 6 bases in between. The V gene's germline CDR1 is SGHNT and CDR2 YENEEA. The CDR3 region is CASSLDSGTQYF. DNA of the CDR3: TGTGCCAGCAGCTTAGATTCTGGGACCCAGTACTTC.